Shown below are 2 T cell receptor beta chains from a single sample sequenced in a study of cytotoxic CD8 clonotypes in ibrutinib-treated CLL. Method: immunoSEQ multiplex PCR; TCRdb's copy keeps in-frame clones and lacks some. The sample has roughly 330,000 clones, approximately 67% seen once. The specimen comprised PBMCs, sampled after 36 months of ibrutinib treatment. These receptors were taken from a human donor with chronic lymphocytic leukemia.

This chain joins TRBV13 and TRBJ2-5; possibly TRBD1 for D (5 bases). V was trimmed by 5 bases and J by 2 bases, leaving 9 bases between them. This CDR3 has 13 residues. Germline V lookup: CDR1 PRHDT, CDR2 FYEKMQ (reference sequence). CDR3 nucleotide sequence: TGTGCCAGCAGCCAACAGGAGCAAGAGACCCAGTACTTC. Its protein is CASSQQEQETQYF.

The rearrangement joins TRBV5-1 to TRBJ2-5; D is possibly TRBD1 (6 bases). V lost 0 bases and J 4 bases, leaving 10 bases between the germline ends. This CDR3 is built from 14 residues. CDR1 and CDR2 (germline): SGHRS, YFSETQ. The CDR3 DNA follows: TGCGCCAGCAGCTTGGATGGGGGCGGAGAGACCCAGTACTTC. Its translation: CASSLDGGGETQYF.